These 17 T cell receptor beta chains share one sample of origin, sequenced in a study of blood T cell repertoires in COVID-19. This table comes from immunoSEQ multiplex PCR, and its TCRdb copy is limited to in-frame clones, with some not included. The repertoire holds under 300,000 clones, less than 90% seen once, with around 12% in the top ten. The sample comprised peripheral blood. These receptors were taken from a woman aged 25 to 45 with COVID-19, enrolled during active disease.

This clone was picked up many times. The chain carries TRBV5-1 and TRBJ2-1, with 7 bases identical to TRBD2. From germline, CDR1 is SGHRS and CDR2 YFSETQ. This CDR3 has 20 amino acids. Trimming at V came to 2 bases and at J to 3 bases, leaving 20 bases not matched to a gene. The CDR3 nucleotides are TGCGCCAGCAGCTTCCCGCCGACTCCTCGAGGGACTACCTACTACAATGAGCAGTTCTTC. Translation: CASSFPPTPRGTTYYNEQFF.

This sequence joins TRBV19 and TRBJ1-1; no clear D gene. V lost 8 bases and J lost 5, with 18 bases in between. CDR1 is LNHDA, CDR2 SQIVND, per germline (reference sequence). The CDR3 is 14 residues long. CDR3 sequence reads: CASEETRTGTEAFF. In DNA form, the CDR3 reads TGTGCCAGTGAGGAGACGAGGACGGGGACTGAAGCTTTCTTT.

The genes are TRBV2 and TRBJ2-7, with 10 bases fitting TRBD1. Germline loops: CDR1 SNHLY, CDR2 FYNNEI. The CDR3 consists of 14 residues. V lost 5 bases, J lost 0 bases, and 1 base stayed unmatched. CDR3 in amino acids: CASSWDRGSYEQYF. The CDR3, as DNA: TGTGCCAGCAGTTGGGACAGGGGCTCCTACGAGCAGTACTTC. Using reference TRBV2 and TRBJ2-7 for the parts outside the CDR3, the full variable domain is EPEVTQTPSHQVTQMGQEVILRCVPISNHLYFYWYRQILGQKVEFLVSFYNNEISEKSEIFDDQFSVERPDGSNFTLKIRSTKLEDSAMYFCASSWDRGSYEQYFGPGTRLTVT.

CDR3 protein: CASRNRDRAHEQFF. CDR3 DNA: TGTGCCAGCAGAAACCGGGACAGGGCGCATGAGCAGTTCTTC. This chain uses TRBV11-2 with TRBJ2-1; 9 bases align to TRBD1. This CDR3 has 14 residues. With 6 bases clipped from V and 8 bases from J, the junction kept 8 bases outside the gene matches. Germline CDR1 SGHAT, CDR2 FQNNGV.

J is TRBJ2-3 and V is TRBV13; D possibly corresponds to TRBD2 (6 bases). The germline V gene encodes CDR1 PRHDT and CDR2 FYEKMQ (reference sequence). V was clipped by 3 bases and J by 2 bases, with 15 bases between them. This CDR3 is built from 16 residues. The CDR3 loop reads CASSFLRTTITDTQYF. In DNA form, the CDR3 reads TGTGCCAGCAGCTTCCTACGGACTACAATCACAGATACGCAGTATTTT.

About this clone itself: Other DNA sequences of this sample code for an identical CDR3. The chain employs TRBV29-1 and TRBJ1-1, with a tentative D call TRBD1 (6 bases). CDR1 and CDR2 (germline): SQVTM, ANQGSEA. The V gene lost 3 bases and the J gene lost 5 bases, with 13 bases spanning the gap. The CDR3 sequence is 13 residues long. This chain's CDR3 is CSVDRGRGTEAFF. CDR3 DNA: TGCAGCGTTGACAGGGGTCGCGGGACTGAAGCTTTCTTT.

In DNA, the CDR3 is TGTGCCAGCAGCCAAGACGGCCCCGGCAGGGGAAGTGGTGGCTACACCTTC. Translating it yields CASSQDGPGRGSGGYTF. This chain joins TRBV14 and TRBJ1-2, with D perhaps TRBD1 (6 bases). The CDR3 is 17 residues long. V lost 0 bases and J lost 7, with 21 bases in between. The V gene's germline CDR1 is SGHDN and CDR2 FVKESK.

This clone was seen a handful of times. J is TRBJ1-2 and V is TRBV4-2, with D uncertain. The V end was cut by 0 bases, the J end by 5 bases, with 10 bases between. The CDR3 is made up of 14 amino acids. Germline V gives CDR1 LGHNA, CDR2 YNFKEQ. CDR3 bases: TGTGCCAGCAGCCAAGATTGGGGAGGGTATGGCTACACCTTC. Translated, it gives CASSQDWGGYGYTF.

V gene TRBV13 combines with J gene TRBJ2-1; 8 nucleotides match TRBD1. The CDR3 runs 18 residues. Losses at the gene ends were 5 bases for V and 0 bases for J; bases not matched to a gene: 12. In germline, CDR1 is PRHDT, CDR2 FYEKMQ (reference sequence). DNA for the CDR3: TGTGCCAGCAGCGGGGGACAGGAAAGAACTTACTCCTACAATGAGCAGTTCTTC. Residues: CASSGGQERTYSYNEQFF.

This clone was counted only a few times. The chain uses TRBV5-1 and TRBJ1-4; 7 positions match TRBD1. CDR3 length: 14 residues. Unmatched junction bases numbered 5, after V lost 4 bases and J lost 5 bases. Germline loops: CDR1 SGHRS, CDR2 YFSETQ. CDR3 amino acids: CASSQTTGNEKLFF. In nucleotides, the CDR3 is TGCGCCAGCAGCCAGACGACAGGGAATGAAAAACTGTTTTTT.

The chain combines TRBV5-6 with TRBJ1-2; D uncertain. This CDR3 has 12 residues. Trimming stripped 2 bases from V and 6 bases from J, with 8 bases between. The germline V gene has CDR1 SGHDT and CDR2 YYEEEE. The CDR3 sequence is CASSLGGNGYTF. The DNA for the CDR3 is TGTGCCAGCAGCTTAGGCGGGAATGGCTACACCTTC.

The CDR3: CASSLELATYEQYF. CDR3 in DNA: TGTGCCAGCAGCTTAGAACTAGCAACCTACGAGCAGTACTTC. This sequence joins TRBV7-2 and TRBJ2-7; D might be TRBD2 (6 bases). Trimming stripped 1 base from V and 2 bases from J, with 9 bases between. Germline V gene data show CDR1 as SGHTA and CDR2 as FQGNSA. The CDR3 is 14 residues long.

This clone was observed a single time. The rearrangement joins TRBV5-6 to TRBJ1-5, with D unclear. Trimming took 2 bases from V and 1 from J, leaving 7 bases between them. CDR3 length: 14 residues. The germline V gene encodes CDR1 SGHDT and CDR2 YYEEEE. CDR3 in amino acids: CASSFSQSNQPQHF. CDR3 sequence (DNA): TGTGCCAGCAGCTTTTCACAGAGCAATCAGCCCCAGCATTTT. The variable domain in full, with the rest retrieved from reference TRBV5-6 and TRBJ1-5, is DAGVTQSPTHLIKTRGQQVTLRCSPKSGHDTVSWYQQALGQGPQFIFQYYEEEERQRGNFPDRFSGHQFPNYSSELNVNALLLGDSALYLCASSFSQSNQPQHFGDGTRLSIL.

This clone was detected only once. The chain joins TRBV19 to TRBJ2-7, with D perhaps TRBD2 (8 bases). V was clipped by 1 base and J by 2 bases, with 12 bases between them. Germline V gene lookup returns CDR1 LNHDA and CDR2 SQIVND (reference sequence). The CDR3 contains 15 residues. The CDR3 reads CASSIAGGGTYEQYF. The CDR3 bases are TGTGCCAGTAGTATAGCGGGAGGGGGCACCTACGAGCAGTACTTC.

The chain couples TRBV9 to TRBJ1-2, with D hard to call. CDR3 length: 12 residues. V lost 3 bases to trimming and J lost 1 base, with 4 bases between them. CDR1 and CDR2 (germline): SGDLS, YYNGEE. The CDR3 region has the DNA TGTGCCAGCAGCGCAGTTAACTATGGCTACACCTTC. Protein: CASSAVNYGYTF.

This clone was seen a few times. J is TRBJ1-2 and V is TRBV9, with D maybe TRBD1 (6 bases). Trimming removed 2 bases from V and 7 bases from J, with 15 bases in between. This CDR3 region has 14 residues. Germline lookup yields CDR1 SGDLS and CDR2 YYNGEE. The CDR3 DNA sequence: TGTGCCAGCAGCGTCGAACAGGGAATGCTTGGCTACACCTTC. Protein sequence: CASSVEQGMLGYTF.

V and J are TRBV6-6 and TRBJ2-7; 8 bases are shared with TRBD2. The CDR3 spans 15 residues. Germline trimming cut 0 bases from V and 5 bases from J; bases unmatched to any gene: 6. CDR1 MNHNY and CDR2 SVGAGI come from the germline V gene (reference sequence). The CDR3: CASSYSGTSNHEQYF. The DNA of the CDR3 is TGTGCCAGCAGTTACTCCGGGACTAGTAACCACGAGCAGTACTTC.